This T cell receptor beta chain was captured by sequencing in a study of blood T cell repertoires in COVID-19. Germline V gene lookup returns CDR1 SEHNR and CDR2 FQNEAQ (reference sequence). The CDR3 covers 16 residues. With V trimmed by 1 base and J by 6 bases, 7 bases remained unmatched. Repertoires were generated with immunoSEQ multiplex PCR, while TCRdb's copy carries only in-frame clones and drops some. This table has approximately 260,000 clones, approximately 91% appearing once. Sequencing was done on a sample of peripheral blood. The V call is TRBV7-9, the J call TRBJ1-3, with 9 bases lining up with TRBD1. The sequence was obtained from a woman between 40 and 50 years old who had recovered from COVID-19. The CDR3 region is CASSLVGQGSLNTIYF. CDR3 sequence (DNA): TGTGCCAGCAGCTTAGTTGGACAGGGGTCCTTAAACACCATATATTTT.